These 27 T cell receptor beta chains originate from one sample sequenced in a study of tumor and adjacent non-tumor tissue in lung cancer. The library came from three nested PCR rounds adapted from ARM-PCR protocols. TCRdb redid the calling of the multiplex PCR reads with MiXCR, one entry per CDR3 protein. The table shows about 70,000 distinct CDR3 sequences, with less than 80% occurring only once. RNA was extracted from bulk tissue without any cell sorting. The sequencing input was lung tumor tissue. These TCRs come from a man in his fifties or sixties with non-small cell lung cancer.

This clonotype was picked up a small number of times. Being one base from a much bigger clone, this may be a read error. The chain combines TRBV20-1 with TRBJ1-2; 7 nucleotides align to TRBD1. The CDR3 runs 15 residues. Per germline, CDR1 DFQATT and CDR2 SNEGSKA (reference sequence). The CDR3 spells CSTRPADRANYGYTF. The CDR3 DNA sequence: TGCAGTACTAGACCCGCCGACAGGGCCAACTATGGCTACACCTTC.

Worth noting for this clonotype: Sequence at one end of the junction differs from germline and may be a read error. This CDR3 reads CSDRGLIWELFF. CDR3 bases: TGCAGTGATAGAGGCTTGATTTGGGAGCTGTTCTTC. The chain combines TRBV20-1 with TRBJ2-1; D possibly corresponds to TRBD2 (5 bases). This CDR3 is 12 amino acids long. The V gene's germline CDR1 is DFQATT and CDR2 SNEGSKA (reference sequence).

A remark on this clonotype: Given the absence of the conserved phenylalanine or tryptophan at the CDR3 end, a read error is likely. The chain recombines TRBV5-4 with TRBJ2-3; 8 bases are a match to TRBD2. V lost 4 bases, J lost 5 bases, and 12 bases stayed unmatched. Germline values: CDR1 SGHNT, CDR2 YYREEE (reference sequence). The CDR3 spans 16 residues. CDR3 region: CASSPVEREPGDTQYI. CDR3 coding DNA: TGTGCCAGCAGCCCGGTCGAGCGGGAGCCCGGAGATACGCAGTATATT.

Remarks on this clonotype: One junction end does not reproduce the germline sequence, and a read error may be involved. The CDR3 nucleotides read TGCGCCAGTAGTTACTCGAGTCGGGAGATGGCCGAGCAGTACTTC. It specifies CASSYSSREMAEQYF. V is TRBV6-5 and J is TRBJ2-7, with D maybe TRBD2 (6 bases). Germline CDR1 and CDR2: MNHEY and SVGAGI. CDR3 size: 15 residues.

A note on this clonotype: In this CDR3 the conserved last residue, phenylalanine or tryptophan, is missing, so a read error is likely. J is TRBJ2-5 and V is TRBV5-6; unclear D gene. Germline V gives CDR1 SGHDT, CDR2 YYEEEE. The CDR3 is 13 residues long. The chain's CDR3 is CASSFAARETQYS. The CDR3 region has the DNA TGTGCCAGCAGCTTCGCAGCGAGAGAGACTCAGTACTCC.

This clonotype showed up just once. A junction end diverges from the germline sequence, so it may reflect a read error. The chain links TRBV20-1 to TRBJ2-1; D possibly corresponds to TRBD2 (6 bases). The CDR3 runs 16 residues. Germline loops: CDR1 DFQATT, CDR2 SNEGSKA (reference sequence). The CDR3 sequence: CSTNRFGSRTYNEQFF. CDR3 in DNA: TGCAGTACTAATCGTTTCGGGAGTCGGACCTACAATGAGCAATTCTTC.

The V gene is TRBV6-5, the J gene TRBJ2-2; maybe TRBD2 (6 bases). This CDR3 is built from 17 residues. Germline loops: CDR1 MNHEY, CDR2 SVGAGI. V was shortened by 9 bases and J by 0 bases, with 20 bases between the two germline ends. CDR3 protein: CASSPSEGATNTGELFF. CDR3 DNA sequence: TGTGCCAGTAGTCCATCGGAGGGAGCGACGAACACCGGGGAGCTGTTTTTT.

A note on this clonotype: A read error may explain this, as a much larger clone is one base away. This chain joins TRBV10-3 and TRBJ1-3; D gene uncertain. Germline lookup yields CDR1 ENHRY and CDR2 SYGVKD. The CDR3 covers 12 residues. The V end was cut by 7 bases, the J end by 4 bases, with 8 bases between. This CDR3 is CAITPLGNTIYF. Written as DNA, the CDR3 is TGTGCCATCACTCCATTGGGAAACACCATATATTTT.

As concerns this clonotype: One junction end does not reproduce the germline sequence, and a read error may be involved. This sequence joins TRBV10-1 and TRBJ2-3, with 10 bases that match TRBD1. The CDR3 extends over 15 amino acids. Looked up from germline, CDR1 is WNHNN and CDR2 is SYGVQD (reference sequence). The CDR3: CASIETTGGIDTHYF. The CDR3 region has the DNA TGCGCCAGCATTGAAACGACAGGGGGCATAGATACGCATTATTTT.

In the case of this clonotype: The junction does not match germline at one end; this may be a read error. The CDR3 DNA reads TGCAGTGCTAAGGTCGGAGAAGATACACAGTATTTT. It yields the protein CSAKVGEDTQYF. V gene TRBV20-1 combines with J gene TRBJ2-3; D call uncertain. This CDR3 has 12 amino acids. The V gene's germline CDR1 is DFQATT and CDR2 SNEGSKA (reference sequence).

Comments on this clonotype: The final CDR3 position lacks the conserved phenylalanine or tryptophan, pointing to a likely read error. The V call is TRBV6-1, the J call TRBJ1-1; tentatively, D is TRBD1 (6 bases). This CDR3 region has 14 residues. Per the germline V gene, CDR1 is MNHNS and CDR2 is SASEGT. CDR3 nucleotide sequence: TGTACCTGCAGTCAACTACAGGGGAACACTGAAGCTTTCATT. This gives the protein CTCSQLQGNTEAFI.

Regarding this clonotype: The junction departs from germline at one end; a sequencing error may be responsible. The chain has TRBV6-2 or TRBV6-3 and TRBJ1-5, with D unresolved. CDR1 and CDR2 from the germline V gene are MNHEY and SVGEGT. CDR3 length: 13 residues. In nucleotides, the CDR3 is TGTGCTAGCAATTACGGTGCGTTTCAGCCCCAGCATTTT. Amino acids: CASNYGAFQPQHF.

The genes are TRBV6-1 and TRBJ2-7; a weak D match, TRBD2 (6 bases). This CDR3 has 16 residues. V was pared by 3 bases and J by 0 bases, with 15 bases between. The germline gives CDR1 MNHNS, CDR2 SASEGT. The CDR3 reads CASSEAGTNSSYEQYF. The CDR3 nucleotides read TGTGCCAGCAGTGAGGCGGGAACCAACAGCTCCTACGAGCAGTACTTC.

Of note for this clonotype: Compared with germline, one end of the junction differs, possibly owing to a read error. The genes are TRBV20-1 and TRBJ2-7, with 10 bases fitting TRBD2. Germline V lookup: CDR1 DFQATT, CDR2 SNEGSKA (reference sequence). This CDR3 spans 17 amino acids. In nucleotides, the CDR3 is TGCACTGCTAGAGAGTTCAATGGACTAGCGGATCCTTACGAGCAGTACTTC. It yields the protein CTAREFNGLADPYEQYF.

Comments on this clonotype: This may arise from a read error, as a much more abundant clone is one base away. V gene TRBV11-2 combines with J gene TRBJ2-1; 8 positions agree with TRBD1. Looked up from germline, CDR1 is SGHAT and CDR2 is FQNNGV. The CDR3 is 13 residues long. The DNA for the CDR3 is TGTGTCAGCAGCGAGACAGGGGACAATGAGCAGTTCTTC. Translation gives CVSSETGDNEQFF.

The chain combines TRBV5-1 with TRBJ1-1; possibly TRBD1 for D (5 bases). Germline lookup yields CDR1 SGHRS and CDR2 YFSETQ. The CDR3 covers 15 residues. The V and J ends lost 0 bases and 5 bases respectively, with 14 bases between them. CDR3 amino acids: CASSLVAGQWTEAFF. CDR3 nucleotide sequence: TGCGCCAGCAGCTTGGTCGCAGGACAATGGACTGAAGCTTTCTTT.

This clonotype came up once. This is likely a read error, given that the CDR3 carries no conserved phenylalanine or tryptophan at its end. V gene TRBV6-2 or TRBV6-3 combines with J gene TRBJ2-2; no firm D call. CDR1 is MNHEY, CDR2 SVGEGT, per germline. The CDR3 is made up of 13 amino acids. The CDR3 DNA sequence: TGTGCCAGCTGTTACTTAGACACCGGGGAGCTGTTTCTT. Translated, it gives CASCYLDTGELFL.

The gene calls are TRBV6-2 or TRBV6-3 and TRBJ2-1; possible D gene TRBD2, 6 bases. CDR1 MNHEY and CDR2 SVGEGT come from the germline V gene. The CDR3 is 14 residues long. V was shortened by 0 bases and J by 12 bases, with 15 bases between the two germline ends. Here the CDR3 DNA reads TGTGCCAGCAGTTACTCCGGTGGGGGGTGTGGGCAGTTCTTC. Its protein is CASSYSGGGCGQFF.

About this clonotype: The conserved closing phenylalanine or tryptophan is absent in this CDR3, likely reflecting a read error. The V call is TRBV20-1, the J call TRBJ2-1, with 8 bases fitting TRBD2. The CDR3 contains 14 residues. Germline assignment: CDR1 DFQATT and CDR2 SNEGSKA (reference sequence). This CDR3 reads CSARDQRTSYGQFL. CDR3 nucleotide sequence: TGTAGTGCTAGAGATCAACGGACTAGCTATGGGCAGTTCCTC.

This CDR3 is CSVKQGWGMNTEAFF. CDR3 DNA sequence: TGCAGTGTAAAACAGGGATGGGGAATGAACACTGAAGCTTTCTTT. The gene calls are TRBV29-1 and TRBJ1-1; TRBD1 is a possible D gene (6 bases). The CDR3 runs 15 residues. Looked up from germline, CDR1 is SQVTM and CDR2 is ANQGSEA.

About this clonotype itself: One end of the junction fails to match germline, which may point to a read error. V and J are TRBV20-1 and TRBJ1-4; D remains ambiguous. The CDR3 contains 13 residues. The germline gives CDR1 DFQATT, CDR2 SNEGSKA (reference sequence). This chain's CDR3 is CSAREPVDEKLFF. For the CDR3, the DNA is TGCAGTGCTAGAGAGCCGGTCGATGAAAAACTGTTCTTT.

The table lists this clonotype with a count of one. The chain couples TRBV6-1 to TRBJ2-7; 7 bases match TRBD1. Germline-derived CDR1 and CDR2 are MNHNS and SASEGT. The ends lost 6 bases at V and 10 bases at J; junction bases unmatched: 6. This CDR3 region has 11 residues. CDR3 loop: CASRETGEQYF. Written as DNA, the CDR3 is TGTGCCAGCAGAGAAACAGGGGAACAGTACTTC.

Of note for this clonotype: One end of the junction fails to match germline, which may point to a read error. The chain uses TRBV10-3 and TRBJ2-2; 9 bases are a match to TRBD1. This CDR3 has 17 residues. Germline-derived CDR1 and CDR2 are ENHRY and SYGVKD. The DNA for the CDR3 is TGTGCCATCAATGAGGGTTTGGGACAGGGACACACCGGGGAGCTGTTTTTT. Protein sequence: CAINEGLGQGHTGELFF.

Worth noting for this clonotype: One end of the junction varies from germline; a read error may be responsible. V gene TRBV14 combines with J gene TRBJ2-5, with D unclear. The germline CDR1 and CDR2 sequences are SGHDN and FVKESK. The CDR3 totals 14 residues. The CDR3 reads CASSQRHLHETHYF. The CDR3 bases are TGTGCCAGCAGCCAACGACACCTCCACGAGACCCACTACTTC.

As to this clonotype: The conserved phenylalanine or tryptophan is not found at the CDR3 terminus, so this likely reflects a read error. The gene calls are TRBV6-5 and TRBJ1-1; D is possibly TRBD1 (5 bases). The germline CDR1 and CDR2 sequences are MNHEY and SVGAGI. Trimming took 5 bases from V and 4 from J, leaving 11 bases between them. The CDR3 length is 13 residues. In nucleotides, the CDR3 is TGTGCCAGCAGTCGGCAGGGAAGCACTGAAGCTTTCTCT. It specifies CASSRQGSTEAFS.

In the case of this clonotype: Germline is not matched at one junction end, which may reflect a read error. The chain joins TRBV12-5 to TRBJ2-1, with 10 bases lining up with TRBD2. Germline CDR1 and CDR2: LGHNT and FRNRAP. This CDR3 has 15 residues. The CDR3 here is CASGSGTSDYNEQLF. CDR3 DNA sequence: TGTGCTAGTGGTTCCGGGACTAGCGACTACAATGAGCAGCTCTTC.

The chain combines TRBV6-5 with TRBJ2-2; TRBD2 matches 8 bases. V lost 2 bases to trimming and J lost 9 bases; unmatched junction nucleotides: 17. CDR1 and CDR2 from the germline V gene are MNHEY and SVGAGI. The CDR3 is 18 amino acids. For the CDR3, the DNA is TGTGCCAGCAGTTACGGTCGCGGGGGGTCATCCACGGCCTGGGAGCTGTTTTTT. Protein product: CASSYGRGGSSTAWELFF.